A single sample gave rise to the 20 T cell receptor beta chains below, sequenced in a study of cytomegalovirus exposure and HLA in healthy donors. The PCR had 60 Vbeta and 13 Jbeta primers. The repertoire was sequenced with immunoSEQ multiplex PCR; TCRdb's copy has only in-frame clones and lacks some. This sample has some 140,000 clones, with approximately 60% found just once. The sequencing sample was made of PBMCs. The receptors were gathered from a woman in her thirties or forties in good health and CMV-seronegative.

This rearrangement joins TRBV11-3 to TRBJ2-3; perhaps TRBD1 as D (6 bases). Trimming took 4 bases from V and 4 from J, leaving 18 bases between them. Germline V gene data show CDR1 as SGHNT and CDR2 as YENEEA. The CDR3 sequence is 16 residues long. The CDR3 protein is CASSSPAGAGADTQYF. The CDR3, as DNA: TGTGCCAGCAGCTCACCTGCTGGGGCAGGGGCAGATACGCAGTATTTT.

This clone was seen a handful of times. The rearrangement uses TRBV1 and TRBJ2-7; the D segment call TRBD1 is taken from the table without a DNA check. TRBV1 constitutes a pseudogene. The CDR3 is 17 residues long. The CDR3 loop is CTSSQVVDRAQRDEQYF. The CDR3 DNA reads TGCACCAGCAGCCAAGTTGTCGACAGGGCGCAAAGGGACGAGCAGTACTTC.

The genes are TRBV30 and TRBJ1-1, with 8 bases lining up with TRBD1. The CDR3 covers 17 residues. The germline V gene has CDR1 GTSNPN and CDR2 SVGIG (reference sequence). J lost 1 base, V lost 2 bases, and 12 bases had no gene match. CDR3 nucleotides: TGTGCCTGGAGTCCCGCCAGGGGGCTAATGAGGAACACTGAAGCTTTCTTT. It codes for CAWSPARGLMRNTEAFF.

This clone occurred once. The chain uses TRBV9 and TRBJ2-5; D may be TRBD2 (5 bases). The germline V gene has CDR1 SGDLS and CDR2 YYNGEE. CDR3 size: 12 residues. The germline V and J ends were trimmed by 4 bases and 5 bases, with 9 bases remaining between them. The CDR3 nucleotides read TGTGCCAGCAGCCCTCCGGGGGAGACCCAGTACTTC. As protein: CASSPPGETQYF.

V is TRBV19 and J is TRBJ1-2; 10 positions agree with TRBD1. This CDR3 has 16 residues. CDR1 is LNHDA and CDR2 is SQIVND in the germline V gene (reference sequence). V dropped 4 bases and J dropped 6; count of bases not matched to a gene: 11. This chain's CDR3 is CASSKFRDRGLDGYTF. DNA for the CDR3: TGTGCCAGTAGTAAATTCCGGGACAGGGGCCTGGATGGCTACACCTTC.

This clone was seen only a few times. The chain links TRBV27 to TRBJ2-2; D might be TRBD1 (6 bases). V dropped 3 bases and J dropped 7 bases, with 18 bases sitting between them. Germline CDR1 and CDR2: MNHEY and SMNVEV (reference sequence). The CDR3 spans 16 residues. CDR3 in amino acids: CASSFTGQGLSGELFF. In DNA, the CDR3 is TGTGCCAGCAGTTTTACTGGGCAGGGGTTGAGCGGGGAGCTGTTTTTT.

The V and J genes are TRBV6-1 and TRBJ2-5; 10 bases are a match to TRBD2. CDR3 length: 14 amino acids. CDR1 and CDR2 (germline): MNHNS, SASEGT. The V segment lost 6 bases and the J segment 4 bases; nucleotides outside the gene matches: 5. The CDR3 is CASRGLASRETQYF. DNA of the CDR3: TGTGCCAGCAGGGGACTAGCGTCTAGAGAGACCCAGTACTTC.

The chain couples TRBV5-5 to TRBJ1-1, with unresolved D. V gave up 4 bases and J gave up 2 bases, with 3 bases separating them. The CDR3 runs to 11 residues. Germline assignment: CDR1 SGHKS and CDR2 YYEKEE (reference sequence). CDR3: CASSRNTEAFF. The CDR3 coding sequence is TGTGCCAGCAGCCGTAACACTGAAGCTTTCTTT.

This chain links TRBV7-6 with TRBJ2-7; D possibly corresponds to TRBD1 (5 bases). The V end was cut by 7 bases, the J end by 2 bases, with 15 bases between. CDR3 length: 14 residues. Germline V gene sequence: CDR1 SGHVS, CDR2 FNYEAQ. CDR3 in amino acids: CASTPARGPYEQYF. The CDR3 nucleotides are TGTGCCAGCACCCCGGCAAGGGGCCCCTACGAGCAGTACTTC.

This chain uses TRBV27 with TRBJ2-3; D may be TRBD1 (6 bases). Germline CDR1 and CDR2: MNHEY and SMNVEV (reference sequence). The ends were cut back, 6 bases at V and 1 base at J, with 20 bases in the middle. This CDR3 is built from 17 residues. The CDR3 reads CASSLRRGRVRTDTQYF. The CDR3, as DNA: TGTGCCAGCAGCCTACGCAGGGGACGGGTGCGCACAGATACGCAGTATTTT.

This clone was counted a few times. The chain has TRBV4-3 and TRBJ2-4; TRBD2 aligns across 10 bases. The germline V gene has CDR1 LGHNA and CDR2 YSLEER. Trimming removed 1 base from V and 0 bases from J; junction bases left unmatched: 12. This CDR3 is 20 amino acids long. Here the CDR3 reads CASSQAAWGSGGLAKNIQYF. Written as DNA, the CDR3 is TGCGCCAGCAGCCAAGCCGCGTGGGGTAGCGGGGGGTTAGCCAAAAACATTCAGTACTTC.

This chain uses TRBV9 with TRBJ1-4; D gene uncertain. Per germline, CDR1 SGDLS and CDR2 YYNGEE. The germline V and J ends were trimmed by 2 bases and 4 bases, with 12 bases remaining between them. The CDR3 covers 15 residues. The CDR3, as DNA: TGTGCCAGCAGCGTTCGGGGATCCCTTAATGAAAAACTGTTTTTT. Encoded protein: CASSVRGSLNEKLFF. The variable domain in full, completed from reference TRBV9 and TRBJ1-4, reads DSGVTQTPKHLITATGQRVTLRCSPRSGDLSVYWYQQSLDQGLQFLIQYYNGEERAKGNILERFSAQQFPDLHSELNLSSLELGDSALYFCASSVRGSLNEKLFFGSGTQLSVL.

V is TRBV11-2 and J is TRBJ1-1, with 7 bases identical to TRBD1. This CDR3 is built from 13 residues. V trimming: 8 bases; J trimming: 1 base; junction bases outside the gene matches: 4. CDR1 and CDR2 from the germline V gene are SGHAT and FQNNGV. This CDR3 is CASAGQWNTEAFF. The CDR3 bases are TGTGCCAGCGCGGGACAGTGGAACACTGAAGCTTTCTTT.

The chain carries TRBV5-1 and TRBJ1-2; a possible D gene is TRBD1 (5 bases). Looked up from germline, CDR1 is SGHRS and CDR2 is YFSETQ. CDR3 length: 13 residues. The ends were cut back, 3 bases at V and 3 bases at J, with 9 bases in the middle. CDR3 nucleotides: TGCGCCAGCAGCTCAGGGAGGGACTATGGCTACACCTTC. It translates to CASSSGRDYGYTF.

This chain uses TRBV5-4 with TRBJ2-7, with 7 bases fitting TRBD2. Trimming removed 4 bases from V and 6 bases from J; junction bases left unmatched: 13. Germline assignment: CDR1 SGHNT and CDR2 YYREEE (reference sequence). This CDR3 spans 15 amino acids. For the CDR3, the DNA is TGTGCCAGCAGCCAGGGAAGCGGGGCTCCCCTCGAGCAGTACTTC. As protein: CASSQGSGAPLEQYF.

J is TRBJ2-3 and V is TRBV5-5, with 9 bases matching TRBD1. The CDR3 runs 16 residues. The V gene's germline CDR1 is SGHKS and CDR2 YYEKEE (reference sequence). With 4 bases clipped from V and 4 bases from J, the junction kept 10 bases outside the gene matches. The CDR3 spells CASSKYRDRVSDTQYF. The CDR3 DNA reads TGTGCCAGCAGCAAGTACCGGGACAGGGTTTCAGATACGCAGTATTTT.

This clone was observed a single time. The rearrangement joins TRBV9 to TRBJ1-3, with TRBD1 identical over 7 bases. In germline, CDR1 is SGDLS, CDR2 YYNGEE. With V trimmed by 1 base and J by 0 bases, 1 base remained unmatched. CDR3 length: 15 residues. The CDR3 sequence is CASSVRDSSGNTIYF. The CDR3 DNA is TGTGCCAGCAGCGTACGGGACAGCTCTGGAAACACCATATATTTT.

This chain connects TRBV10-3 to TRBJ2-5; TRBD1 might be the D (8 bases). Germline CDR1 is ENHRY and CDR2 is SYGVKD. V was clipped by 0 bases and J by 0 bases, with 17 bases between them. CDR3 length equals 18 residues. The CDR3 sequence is CAISESTHRGGHQETQYF. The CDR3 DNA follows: TGTGCCATCAGTGAGTCGACCCACAGGGGGGGGCACCAAGAGACCCAGTACTTC.

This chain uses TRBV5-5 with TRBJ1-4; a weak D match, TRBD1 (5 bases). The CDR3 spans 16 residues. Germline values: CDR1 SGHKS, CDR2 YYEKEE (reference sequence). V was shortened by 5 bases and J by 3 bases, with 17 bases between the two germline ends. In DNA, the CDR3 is TGTGCCAGCAGTAGGAATAGGCAGGGTTCTAATGAAAAACTGTTTTTT. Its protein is CASSRNRQGSNEKLFF.

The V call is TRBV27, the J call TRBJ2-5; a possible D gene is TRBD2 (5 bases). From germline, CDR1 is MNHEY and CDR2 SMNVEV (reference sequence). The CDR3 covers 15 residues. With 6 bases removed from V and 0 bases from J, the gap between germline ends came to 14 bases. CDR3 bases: TGTGCCAGCAGGGTCCTAGCCCTCAACCAAGAGACCCAGTACTTC. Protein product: CASRVLALNQETQYF.